This T cell receptor (beta chain) was documented in a study of post-analysis software for immune sequencing data. Study findings and constraints: Compared with controls, patients had more of roughly 5 TRBV segments, including TRBV5-6, TRBV5-1 and TRBV20-1.

J was trimmed by 4 bases and V by 5 bases; bases with no gene match: 10. CDR1 and CDR2 (germline): SGHTA, FQGNSA. CDR3 length: 15 amino acids. The TCR beta cDNA libraries contained unique molecular identifiers. MiXCR was run by TCRdb on the PCR reads, yielding one entry per CDR3 protein. In the table there are roughly 800,000 distinct CDR3 sequences, 30% of which are singletons. This clonotype has a count of ten or more. What it binds is unknown. This chain connects TRBV7-2 to TRBJ2-5; 7 bases align to TRBD2. This sequence originates from a girl between 10 and 17 years old with multiple sclerosis. Sequencing was carried out using blood. CDR3 amino acids: CASSPTSVGGETQYF. CDR3 DNA: TGTGCCAGCAGCCCTACTAGCGTCGGGGGAGAGACCCAGTACTTC.